Below are 22 T cell receptor beta chains sequenced from a single sample in a study of cytomegalovirus exposure and HLA in healthy donors. PCR used 60 Vbeta primers and 13 Jbeta primers. Method: immunoSEQ multiplex PCR; TCRdb's copy keeps in-frame clones and lacks some. This sample yields around 100,000 clones, of which 60% to 85% are seen a single time; roughly 5% belongs to the top ten. The sample consisted of PBMCs. These receptors originate from a female donor in good health and CMV-seropositive.

J is TRBJ1-1 and V is TRBV6-5; a possible D gene is TRBD1 (6 bases). The V end was cut by 6 bases, the J end by 0 bases, with 11 bases between. The length of the CDR3 is 14 residues. Germline CDR1 MNHEY, CDR2 SVGAGI. The CDR3 region has the DNA TGTGCCAGCAGGACTGGGGGCCTGAACACTGAAGCTTTCTTT. Translating gives CASRTGGLNTEAFF.

This chain joins TRBV5-1 and TRBJ2-1, with D possibly being TRBD1 (6 bases). Trimming stripped 0 bases from V and 8 bases from J, with 18 bases between. The CDR3 consists of 16 residues. Germline CDR1 is SGHRS and CDR2 is YFSETQ. CDR3 DNA sequence: TGCGCCAGCAGCTTGGTAGGGGGTTCGGTTTCCGATGAGCAGTTCTTC. Translating it yields CASSLVGGSVSDEQFF.

V usage is TRBV5-1 and J usage is TRBJ2-2; D unresolved. The germline V gene has CDR1 SGHRS and CDR2 YFSETQ. This CDR3 has 15 residues. V gave up 4 bases and J gave up 4 bases, with 14 bases separating them. The CDR3 nucleotides read TGCGCCAGCAGCCCCATAGACACGACCACCGGGGAGCTGTTTTTT. It translates to CASSPIDTTTGELFF.

The chain uses TRBV11-1 and TRBJ2-5, with D maybe TRBD2 (5 bases). From germline, CDR1 is SGHAT and CDR2 FQDESV (reference sequence). V was trimmed by 0 bases and J by 2 bases, leaving 16 bases between them. The CDR3 extends over 17 amino acids. In DNA, the CDR3 is TGTGCCAGCAGCTTAGCGTTTAAGCGGTTGGGGCAAGAGACCCAGTACTTC. It translates to CASSLAFKRLGQETQYF.

This clone has a single count. The CDR3 loop is CASSEGRGSYEQYF. CDR3 sequence (DNA): TGTGCCAGCAGTGAAGGCCGGGGTTCCTACGAGCAGTACTTC. The chain joins TRBV25-1 to TRBJ2-7; a weak D match, TRBD2 (5 bases). V lost 2 bases and J 1 base, leaving 9 bases between the germline ends. The CDR3 loop spans 14 amino acids. CDR1 MGHDK and CDR2 SYGVNS come from the germline V gene.

The rearrangement joins TRBV5-1 to TRBJ2-3, with 9 bases matching TRBD2. Germline V gene sequence: CDR1 SGHRS, CDR2 YFSETQ. The CDR3 is made up of 16 amino acids. Trimming took 0 bases from V and 5 from J; bases not matched to a gene: 7. CDR3 protein: CASSLELAGIGDTQYF. The CDR3 DNA reads as TGCGCCAGCAGCTTGGAGCTAGCGGGGATAGGAGATACGCAGTATTTT.

The V call is TRBV7-6, the J call TRBJ2-4; D is possibly TRBD2 (5 bases). CDR1 is SGHVS, CDR2 FNYEAQ, per germline. The CDR3 consists of 15 residues. Trimming shortened V by 5 bases and J by 6 bases, and 17 bases separated the two germline ends. CDR3 DNA: TGTGCCAGCAGCCCCACCGCCGGGAACCTAAACATTCAGTACTTC. Translated: CASSPTAGNLNIQYF. Supplemented by reference TRBV7-6 and TRBJ2-4, the full variable domain reads GAGVSQSPRYKVTKRGQDVALRCDPISGHVSLYWYRQALGQGPEFLTYFNYEAQQDKSGLPNDRFSAERPEGSISTLTIQRTEQRDSAMYRCASSPTAGNLNIQYFGAGTRLSVL.

The CDR3 bases are TGTGCCAGCAGAGGGGGGGGGACCTACGAGCAGTACTTC. This codes for CASRGGGTYEQYF. The chain uses TRBV2 and TRBJ2-7, with TRBD2 as a possible D gene (7 bases). This CDR3 has 13 residues. Germline assignment: CDR1 SNHLY and CDR2 FYNNEI. Trimming took 6 bases from V and 2 from J, leaving 11 bases between them.

The chain joins TRBV7-3 to TRBJ1-2; the match to TRBD1 covers 10 bases. CDR3 length: 15 residues. The V gene end was trimmed by 2 bases and the J gene end by 4 bases; junction bases not matched to a gene: 4. Germline values: CDR1 SGHTA, CDR2 FQGTGA. CDR3 sequence: CASSLGTGASYGYTF. CDR3 DNA: TGTGCCAGCAGCTTAGGGACAGGGGCGAGCTATGGCTACACCTTC.

The rearrangement uses TRBV11-1 and TRBJ2-2, with 11 bases fitting TRBD2. Germline loops: CDR1 SGHAT, CDR2 FQDESV (reference sequence). Trimming removed 3 bases from V and 4 bases from J; junction bases left unmatched: 4. The CDR3 loop spans 16 amino acids. DNA for the CDR3: TGTGCCAGCAGCTTGGGACTAGCGGCCATCACCGGGGAGCTGTTTTTT. Protein sequence: CASSLGLAAITGELFF.

The sample holds one count of this clone. The genes are TRBV12-2 and TRBJ2-7; the table's TRBD2 call for D was not verified on the DNA. TRBV12-2 is a pseudogene locus. The CDR3 totals 14 residues. The CDR3 spells CASRLENYSGEQYF. The CDR3 nucleotides read TGTGCAAGTCGCTTGGAGAACTACTCTGGCGAGCAGTACTTC.

This clone was counted a single time. The chain carries TRBV7-9 and TRBJ1-1; 9 bases match TRBD1. After removal of 2 bases from V and 2 bases from J, the junction contained 9 bases not matched to a gene. Germline V lookup: CDR1 SEHNR, CDR2 FQNEAQ (reference sequence). The CDR3 extends over 17 amino acids. DNA of the CDR3: TGTGCCAGCAGCTTATCGGGACAGGGTAACAGAAACACTGAAGCTTTCTTT. This translates into CASSLSGQGNRNTEAFF.

V usage is TRBV6-6 and J usage is TRBJ2-5; 8 bases line up with TRBD2. Germline loops: CDR1 MNHNY, CDR2 SVGAGI (reference sequence). Unmatched junction bases numbered 4, after V lost 2 bases and J lost 5 bases. This CDR3 comprises 14 residues. In DNA form, the CDR3 reads TGTGCCAGCAGTTACCCGGGGGGGCGGGAGACCCAGTACTTC. It yields the protein CASSYPGGRETQYF.

V usage is TRBV7-9 and J usage is TRBJ2-5; 7 bases are a match to TRBD1. The CDR3 has 13 residues. Germline trimming cut 8 bases from V and 4 bases from J; bases unmatched to any gene: 7. Looked up from germline, CDR1 is SEHNR and CDR2 is FQNEAQ (reference sequence). The CDR3 is CASLQGYAETQYF. The CDR3 region has the DNA TGTGCCAGCTTACAGGGGTACGCAGAGACCCAGTACTTC.

The genes are TRBV15 and TRBJ1-5; D is ambiguous. With 0 bases removed from V and 12 bases from J, the gap between germline ends came to 15 bases. Germline assignment: CDR1 LNHNV and CDR2 YYDKDF (reference sequence). CDR3 length: 14 residues. This CDR3 reads CATSRDRSLSYQHF. In DNA, the CDR3 is TGTGCCACCAGCAGAGATCGTTCCCTTTCCTACCAGCATTTT.

The gene calls are TRBV19 and TRBJ2-7; D not certain. Trimming pared 10 bases from V and 7 bases from J, leaving 29 bases between. Looked up from germline, CDR1 is LNHDA and CDR2 is SQIVND (reference sequence). The CDR3 consists of 16 residues. CDR3 protein: CATSETPNPPVREQYF. The CDR3 DNA reads TGTGCCACCTCAGAGACCCCCAACCCTCCGGTGCGGGAGCAGTACTTC.

The table lists this clone with a count of one. The chain combines TRBV30 with TRBJ1-1; D unresolved. V was cut by 2 bases and J by 5 bases, with 12 bases left in between. The CDR3 is made up of 13 amino acids. CDR1 and CDR2 from the germline V gene are GTSNPN and SVGIG (reference sequence). The CDR3 loop is CAWSSDTGTEAFF. In DNA form, the CDR3 reads TGTGCCTGGAGTAGCGATACGGGGACTGAAGCTTTCTTT.

The chain combines TRBV6-1 with TRBJ1-1; D gene unclear. V shed 2 bases and J shed 0 bases, with 10 bases lying between them. The germline V gene encodes CDR1 MNHNS and CDR2 SASEGT. CDR3 length: 15 amino acids. CDR3 nucleotide sequence: TGTGCCAGCAGTGAATACGGCGGGGTGAACACTGAAGCTTTCTTT. Residues: CASSEYGGVNTEAFF.

This chain uses TRBV7-8 with TRBJ2-7, with TRBD2 identical over 12 bases. There are 15 residues in the CDR3. J lost 6 bases, V lost 5 bases, and 8 bases had no gene match. CDR1 is SGHVS and CDR2 is FQNEAQ in the germline V gene. Written as DNA, the CDR3 is TGTGCCAGCAGCCCCGCTAGCGGGAGGGCAGGCGAGCAGTACTTC. This encodes CASSPASGRAGEQYF.

V gene TRBV11-2 combines with J gene TRBJ1-3; TRBD1 aligns across 10 bases. CDR1 is SGHAT, CDR2 FQNNGV, per germline. The CDR3 spans 17 residues. Trimming took 2 bases from V and 4 from J; bases not matched to a gene: 8. In nucleotides, the CDR3 is TGTGCCAGCAGCTTACGCGGGACAGGGGCTTCGGGAAACACCATATATTTT. Its translation is CASSLRGTGASGNTIYF.

This chain connects TRBV30 to TRBJ1-2, with D uncertain. The length of the CDR3 is 10 residues. Trimming cost V 6 bases and J 11 bases, with 13 bases left between them. Germline CDR1 reads GTSNPN; CDR2 reads SVGIG (reference sequence). CDR3 sequence: CACRTGGYTF. The CDR3 DNA reads as TGTGCCTGCCGGACCGGAGGGTACACCTTC.

V is TRBV7-5 and J is TRBJ2-7; TRBD2 reflects the table's D call only, with no check against the DNA. TRBV7-5 is assigned pseudogene status. The CDR3 is 16 residues long. This CDR3 is CVRSCRAGLAPREQYF. CDR3 bases: TGTGTCAGAAGCTGTCGGGCGGGACTAGCGCCCCGCGAGCAGTACTTC.